This record covers a single TCR beta chain. All patients experienced relapse after autologous stem cell transplantation, and brentuximab vedotin exposure was variable. Complete response, partial response or progressive disease constituted the best responses recorded. Germline V gene data show CDR1 as MDHEN and CDR2 as SYDVKM. Deletions cut 3 bases from V and 4 bases from J, with 7 bases between. CDR3 length equals 13 residues. The record originates from a study of PD-1 blockade in classical Hodgkin lymphoma. Assay used: immunoSEQ multiplex PCR; TCRdb lists only in-frame clones, some missing. The sample consists of about 21,000 clones, approximately 70% of them appearing once.

The sequencing used peripheral blood mononuclear cells (PBMCs), collected at baseline. The sequence was obtained from a human donor with classical Hodgkin lymphoma. The J gene is TRBJ2-4, the V gene TRBV28; possibly TRBD1 for D (5 bases). CDR3 in DNA: TGTGCCAGCAGTTTGACAGTAAAAAACATTCAGTACTTC. Its translation is CASSLTVKNIQYF.